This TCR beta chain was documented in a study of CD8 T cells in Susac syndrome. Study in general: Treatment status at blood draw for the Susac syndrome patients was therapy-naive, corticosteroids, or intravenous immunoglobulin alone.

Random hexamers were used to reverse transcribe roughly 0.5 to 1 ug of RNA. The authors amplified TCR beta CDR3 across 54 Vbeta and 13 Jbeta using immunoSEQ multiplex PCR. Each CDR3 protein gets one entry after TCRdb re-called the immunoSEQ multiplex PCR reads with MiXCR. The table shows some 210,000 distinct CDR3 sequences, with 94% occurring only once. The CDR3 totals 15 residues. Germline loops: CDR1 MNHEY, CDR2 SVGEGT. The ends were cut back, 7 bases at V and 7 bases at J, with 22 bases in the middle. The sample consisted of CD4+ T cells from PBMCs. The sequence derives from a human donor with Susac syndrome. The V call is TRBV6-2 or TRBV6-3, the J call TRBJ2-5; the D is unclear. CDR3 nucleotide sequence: TGTGCCAGCAAGCCCCTTCGTGAAGCGAAAGGGACCCAGTACTTC. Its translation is CASKPLREAKGTQYF.